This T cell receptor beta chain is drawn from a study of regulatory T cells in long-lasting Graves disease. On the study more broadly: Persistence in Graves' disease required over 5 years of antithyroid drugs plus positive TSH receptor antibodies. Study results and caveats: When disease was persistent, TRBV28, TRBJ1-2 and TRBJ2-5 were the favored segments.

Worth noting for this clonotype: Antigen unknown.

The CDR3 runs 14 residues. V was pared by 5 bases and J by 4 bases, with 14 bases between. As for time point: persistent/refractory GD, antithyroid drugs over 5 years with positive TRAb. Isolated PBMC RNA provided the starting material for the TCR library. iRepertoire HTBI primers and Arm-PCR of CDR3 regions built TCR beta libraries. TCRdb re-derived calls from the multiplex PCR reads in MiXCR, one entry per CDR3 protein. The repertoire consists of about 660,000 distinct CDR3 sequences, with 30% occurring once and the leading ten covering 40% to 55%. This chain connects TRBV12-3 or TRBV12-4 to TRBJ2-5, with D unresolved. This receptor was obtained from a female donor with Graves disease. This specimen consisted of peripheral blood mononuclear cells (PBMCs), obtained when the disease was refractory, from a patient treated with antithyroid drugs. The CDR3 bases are TGTGCCAGCAGTCATTTGGTTAGTCCAGAGACCCAGTACTTC. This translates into CASSHLVSPETQYF.